Included here is one TCR beta chain sequence, with context. Treg sorting used a CD4+CD25+CD127-/low gate. The germline gives CDR1 LGHNA, CDR2 YSLEER. V gave up 2 bases and J gave up 6 bases, with 17 bases separating them. There are 16 residues in the CDR3. Semi-nested PCR with Nested Universal Primer A followed constant-region reverse priming of full-length variable regions. TCRdb ran MiXCR on the 5' RACE reads and lists one entry per CDR3 protein. The sample includes 9,500 to 15,000 distinct CDR3 sequences, 51% seen only once; the top ten take 12%. This clonotype was sampled from a female donor with breast cancer. The V gene is TRBV4-3, the J gene TRBJ1-5, with a tentative D call TRBD1 (5 bases). The sample comprised tumor-infiltrating Tregs sorted from the breast tumor. CDR3 nucleotide sequence: TGCGCCAGCAGCCAAACTCTACAGGCCCGCGGTCAGCCCCAGCATTTT. Translation: CASSQTLQARGQPQHF.